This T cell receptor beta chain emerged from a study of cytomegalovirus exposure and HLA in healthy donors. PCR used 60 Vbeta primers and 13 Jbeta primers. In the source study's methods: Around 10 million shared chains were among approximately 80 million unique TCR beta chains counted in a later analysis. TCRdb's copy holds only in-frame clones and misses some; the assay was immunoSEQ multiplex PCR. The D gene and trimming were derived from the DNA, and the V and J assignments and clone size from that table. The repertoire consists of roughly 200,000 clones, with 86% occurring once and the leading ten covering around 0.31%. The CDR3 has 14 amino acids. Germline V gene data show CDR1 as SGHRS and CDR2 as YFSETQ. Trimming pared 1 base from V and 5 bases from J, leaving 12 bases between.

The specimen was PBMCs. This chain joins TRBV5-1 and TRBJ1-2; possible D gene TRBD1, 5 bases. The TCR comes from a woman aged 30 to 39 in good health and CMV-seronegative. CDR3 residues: CASSLTGIEYGYTF. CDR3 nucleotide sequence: TGCGCCAGCAGCTTGACAGGAATTGAATATGGCTACACCTTC. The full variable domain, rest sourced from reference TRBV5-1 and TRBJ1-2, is KAGVTQTPRYLIKTRGQQVTLSCSPISGHRSVSWYQQTPGQGLQFLFEYFSETQRNKGNFPGRFSGRQFSNSRSEMNVSTLELGDSALYLCASSLTGIEYGYTFGSGTRLTVV.